This T cell receptor beta chain originates from a study of T cells in Graves' hyperthyroidism and ophthalmopathy. Amplification targeted TCR beta CDR3 regions from RNA transcripts. The HTBI primer set served for first-round RT-PCR of the TCR CDR3. TCRdb re-called the multiplex PCR reads through MiXCR, storing one row per CDR3 protein. The table records approximately 300,000 distinct CDR3 sequences, roughly 19% of them present only once. This clonotype was observed a handful of times. The CDR3 length is 15 residues. V was trimmed by 3 bases and J by 5 bases, leaving 16 bases between them. In germline, CDR1 is MNHNS, CDR2 SASEGT.

This clonotype was sampled from a man over 45 with Graves' ophthalmopathy. The gene calls are TRBV6-1 and TRBJ2-5; a possible D gene is TRBD1 (6 bases). Specimen: blood. The CDR3 spells CASSEGPRGSETQYF. In nucleotides, the CDR3 is TGTGCCAGCAGTGAGGGGCCCAGGGGCTCGGAGACCCAGTACTTC.